A single TCR beta chain is shown here with its context. Its specificity is unknown. A second PCR, run for about 6 to 11 cycles, used a sample-barcoded 5' primer plus a J-beta primer mix. TCRdb re-analysed the 5' RACE reads in MiXCR, keeping a single row per CDR3 protein. In the table there are roughly 1.5 million distinct CDR3 sequences, 40% to 45% of which are singletons. V was clipped by 5 bases and J by 11 bases, with 24 bases between them. The CDR3 runs to 15 residues. The V gene's germline CDR1 is SGHTA and CDR2 FQGNSA. The sample belongs to a study of blood T cells in healthy people across ages. The overall study: Capture via template switching afforded approximately one barcoded beta molecule per two T cells. General observations from the study: A strong correlation was seen between TCR beta diversity and naive T cell percentage.

The draw of peripheral blood yielded ten milliliters from each donor. The chain uses TRBV7-2 and TRBJ2-5; D is possibly TRBD1 (5 bases). Sequences were obtained from blood. The sequence was obtained from a woman in her late teens or twenties in good health. CDR3 sequence reads: CASSLDSRVGNEQYF. The CDR3 DNA sequence: TGTGCCAGCAGCCTAGACAGCCGAGTAGGCAATGAGCAGTACTTC.